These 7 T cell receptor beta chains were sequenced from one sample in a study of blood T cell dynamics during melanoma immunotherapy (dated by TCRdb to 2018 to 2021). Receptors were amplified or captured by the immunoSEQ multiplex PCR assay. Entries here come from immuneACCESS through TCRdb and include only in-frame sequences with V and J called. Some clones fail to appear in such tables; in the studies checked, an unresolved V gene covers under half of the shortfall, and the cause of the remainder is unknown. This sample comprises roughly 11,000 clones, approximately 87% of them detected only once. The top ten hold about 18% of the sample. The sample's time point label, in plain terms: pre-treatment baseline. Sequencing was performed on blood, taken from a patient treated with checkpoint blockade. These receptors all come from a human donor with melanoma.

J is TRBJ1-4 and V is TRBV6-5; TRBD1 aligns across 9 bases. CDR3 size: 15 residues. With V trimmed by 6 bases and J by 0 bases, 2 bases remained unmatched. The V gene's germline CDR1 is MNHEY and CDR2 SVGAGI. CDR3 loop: CASSRQGATNEKLFF. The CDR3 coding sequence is TGTGCCAGCAGCCGACAGGGGGCAACTAATGAAAAACTGTTTTTT.

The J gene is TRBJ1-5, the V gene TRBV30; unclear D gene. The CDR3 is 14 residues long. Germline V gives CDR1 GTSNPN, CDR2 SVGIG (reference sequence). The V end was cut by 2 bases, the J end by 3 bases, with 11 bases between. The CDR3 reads CAWSPVSFNQPQHF. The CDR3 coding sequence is TGTGCCTGGAGTCCCGTGAGTTTCAATCAGCCCCAGCATTTT. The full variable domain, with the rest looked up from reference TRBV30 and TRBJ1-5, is SQTIHQWPATLVQPVGSPLSLECTVEGTSNPNLYWYRQAAGRGLQLLFYSVGIGQISSEVPQNLSASRPQDRQFILSSKKLLLSDSGFYLCAWSPVSFNQPQHFGDGTRLSIL.

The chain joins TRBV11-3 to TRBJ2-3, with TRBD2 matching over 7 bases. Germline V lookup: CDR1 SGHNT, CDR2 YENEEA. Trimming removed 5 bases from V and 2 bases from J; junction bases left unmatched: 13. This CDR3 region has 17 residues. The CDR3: CASSPGLVSPHTDTQYF. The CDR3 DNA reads TGTGCCAGCAGCCCCGGACTAGTATCTCCCCACACAGATACGCAGTATTTT.

The CDR3 coding sequence is TGTGCCAGCAGCTTGCAACTAAATGAAAAACTGTTTTTT. Translating gives CASSLQLNEKLFF. The genes are TRBV5-4 and TRBJ1-4; no firm D call. V lost 1 base to trimming and J lost 5 bases, with 6 bases between them. Germline CDR1 is SGHNT and CDR2 is YYREEE (reference sequence). This CDR3 is 13 amino acids long.

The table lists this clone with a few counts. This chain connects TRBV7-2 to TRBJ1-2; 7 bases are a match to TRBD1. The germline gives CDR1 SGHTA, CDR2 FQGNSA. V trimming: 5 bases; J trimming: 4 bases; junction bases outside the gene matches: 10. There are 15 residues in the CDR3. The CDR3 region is CASSPRLTGTYGYTF. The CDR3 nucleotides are TGTGCCAGCAGCCCAAGGCTGACAGGGACCTATGGCTACACCTTC.

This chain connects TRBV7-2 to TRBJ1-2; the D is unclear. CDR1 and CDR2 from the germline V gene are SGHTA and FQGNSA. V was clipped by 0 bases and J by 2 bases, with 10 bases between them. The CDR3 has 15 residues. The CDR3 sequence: CASSLAADGNYGYTF. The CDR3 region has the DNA TGTGCCAGCAGCTTAGCCGCGGACGGGAACTATGGCTACACCTTC. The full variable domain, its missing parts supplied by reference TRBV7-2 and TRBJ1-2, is GAGVSQSPSNKVTEKGKDVELRCDPISGHTALYWYRQSLGQGLEFLIYFQGNSAPDKSGLPSDRFSAERTGGSVSTLTIQRTQQEDSAVYLCASSLAADGNYGYTFGSGTRLTVV.

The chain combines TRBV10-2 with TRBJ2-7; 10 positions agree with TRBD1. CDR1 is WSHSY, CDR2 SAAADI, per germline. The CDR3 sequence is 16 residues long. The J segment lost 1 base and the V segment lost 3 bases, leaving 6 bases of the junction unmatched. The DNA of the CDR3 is TGCGCCAGCAGTGAATTGGGACAGGGGATTTCCTACGAGCAGTACGTC. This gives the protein CASSELGQGISYEQYV.